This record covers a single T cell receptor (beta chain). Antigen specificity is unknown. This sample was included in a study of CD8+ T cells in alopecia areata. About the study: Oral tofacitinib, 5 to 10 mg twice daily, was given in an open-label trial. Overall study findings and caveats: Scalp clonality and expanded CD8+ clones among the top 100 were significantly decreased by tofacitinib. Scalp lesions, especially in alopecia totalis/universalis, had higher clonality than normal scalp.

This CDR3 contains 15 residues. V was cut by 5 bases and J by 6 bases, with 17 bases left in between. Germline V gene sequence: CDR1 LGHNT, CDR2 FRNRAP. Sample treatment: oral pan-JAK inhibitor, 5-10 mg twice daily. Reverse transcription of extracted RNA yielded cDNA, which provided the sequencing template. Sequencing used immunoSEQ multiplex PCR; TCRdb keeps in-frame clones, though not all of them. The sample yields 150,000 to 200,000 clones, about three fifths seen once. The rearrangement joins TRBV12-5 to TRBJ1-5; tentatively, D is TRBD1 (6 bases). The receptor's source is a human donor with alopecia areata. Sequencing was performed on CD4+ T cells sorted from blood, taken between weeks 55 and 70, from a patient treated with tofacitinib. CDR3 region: CASGPSTGLGQPQHF. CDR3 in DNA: TGTGCTAGTGGTCCGAGTACAGGGCTCGGTCAGCCCCAGCATTTT.